This passage covers 16 T cell receptor beta chains from one sample sequenced in a study of cytomegalovirus exposure and HLA in healthy donors. The PCR was carried out with 60 Vbeta primers and 13 Jbeta primers. TCRdb keeps only in-frame clones here, not all; method: immunoSEQ multiplex PCR. The sample shows around 200,000 clones, roughly 68% of them seen only once. Sequenced material: PBMCs. These receptors were taken from a man in his forties in good health and CMV-seropositive.

This clone was detected a few times. The chain couples TRBV2 to TRBJ2-5; D may be TRBD1 (6 bases). The V end was cut by 3 bases, the J end by 3 bases, with 11 bases between. This CDR3 has 14 residues. Germline lookup yields CDR1 SNHLY and CDR2 FYNNEI. The DNA for the CDR3 is TGTGCCAGCAGTGATCAAGAGGGGGAAGAGACCCAGTACTTC. Translation: CASSDQEGEETQYF.

This clone has only a few counts. The gene calls are TRBV19 and TRBJ1-5, with 8 bases fitting TRBD1. CDR1 is LNHDA, CDR2 SQIVND, per germline (reference sequence). The CDR3 has 17 residues. After removal of 5 bases from V and 5 bases from J, the junction contained 14 bases not matched to a gene. CDR3 region: CASSSPYGQGPDQPQHF. CDR3 DNA: TGTGCCAGTAGTTCGCCATATGGACAGGGCCCCGATCAGCCCCAGCATTTT.

V usage is TRBV27 and J usage is TRBJ2-7; 8 bases fit TRBD2. Germline V lookup: CDR1 MNHEY, CDR2 SMNVEV (reference sequence). This CDR3 is 14 amino acids long. Trimming at V came to 10 bases and at J to 4 bases, leaving 12 bases not matched to a gene. CDR3 coding DNA: TGTGCCACCCAACAGGCGGGGGGCCGGTACGAGCAGTACTTC. It codes for CATQQAGGRYEQYF.

The rearrangement joins TRBV5-1 to TRBJ1-1, with 8 nucleotides matching TRBD1. The CDR3 has 14 amino acids. Germline assignment: CDR1 SGHRS and CDR2 YFSETQ. Unmatched junction bases numbered 3, after V lost 4 bases and J lost 1 base. The CDR3 bases are TGCGCCAGCAGCGGACAGGGCACGAACACTGAAGCTTTCTTT. Protein sequence: CASSGQGTNTEAFF.

The V gene is TRBV5-1, the J gene TRBJ2-7; 8 bases are a match to TRBD1. The junction had 6 bases not matched to a gene; V was cut back by 0 bases and J by 4 bases. The length of the CDR3 is 15 residues. Germline-derived CDR1 and CDR2 are SGHRS and YFSETQ. In DNA, the CDR3 is TGCGCCAGCAGCTTGGGACAGGGGCGCCTATACGAGCAGTACTTC. Amino acids: CASSLGQGRLYEQYF.

This sequence joins TRBV11-2 and TRBJ1-4; TRBD1 matches 9 bases. CDR1 and CDR2 from the germline V gene are SGHAT and FQNNGV. V trimming: 4 bases; J trimming: 7 bases; junction bases outside the gene matches: 7. CDR3 length: 15 amino acids. This chain's CDR3 is CASSSLQGAFEKLFF. Written as DNA, the CDR3 is TGTGCCAGCAGCTCCCTACAGGGGGCTTTTGAAAAACTGTTTTTT.

The V and J genes are TRBV9 and TRBJ1-2, with TRBD1 matching 7 bases. V lost 0 bases to trimming and J lost 4 bases; unmatched junction nucleotides: 6. The CDR3 consists of 15 residues. The germline CDR1 and CDR2 sequences are SGDLS and YYNGEE. The CDR3 DNA follows: TGTGCCAGCAGCGTAGAGGCAGGGGGGATCTATGGCTACACCTTC. This codes for CASSVEAGGIYGYTF.

CDR3: CASTKPGGGYTF. The CDR3 nucleotides are TGTGCCAGCACCAAACCGGGAGGTGGCTACACCTTC. The rearrangement links TRBV6-5 to TRBJ1-2; D ambiguous. Germline V gene sequence: CDR1 MNHEY, CDR2 SVGAGI. Trimming took 7 bases from V and 7 from J, leaving 13 bases between them. CDR3 size: 12 residues.

This chain connects TRBV11-2 to TRBJ1-1; D may be TRBD1 (6 bases). The CDR3 loop spans 15 amino acids. Deletions cut 5 bases from V and 5 bases from J, with 18 bases between. Germline CDR1 reads SGHAT; CDR2 reads FQNNGV. The CDR3 protein is CASSPHSGQGTEAFF. CDR3 sequence (DNA): TGTGCCAGCAGCCCCCACTCCGGGCAGGGGACTGAAGCTTTCTTT.

This clone showed up just once. The chain uses TRBV2 and TRBJ2-7; 9 bases fit TRBD1. Germline V gene data show CDR1 as SNHLY and CDR2 as FYNNEI. The V segment lost 5 bases and the J segment 5 bases; nucleotides outside the gene matches: 4. This CDR3 is built from 13 residues. The CDR3 reads CASSFRDRDEQYF. CDR3 DNA: TGTGCCAGCAGTTTCCGGGACAGGGACGAGCAGTACTTC.

V and J are TRBV5-1 and TRBJ2-2; possible D gene TRBD1, 5 bases. The CDR3 has 14 residues. Germline values: CDR1 SGHRS, CDR2 YFSETQ. V was shortened by 1 base and J by 4 bases, with 8 bases between the two germline ends. The CDR3 DNA reads TGCGCCAGCAGCTTGCAAGGGGCCACCGGGGAGCTGTTTTTT. As protein: CASSLQGATGELFF.

Only a few counts were recorded for this clone. J is TRBJ1-5 and V is TRBV4-3; tentative D call: TRBD1 (5 bases). The germline V gene has CDR1 LGHNA and CDR2 YSLEER. This CDR3 is 15 amino acids long. V was pared by 4 bases and J by 3 bases, with 13 bases between. CDR3 amino acids: CASSPNTRVNQPQHF. DNA for the CDR3: TGCGCCAGCAGCCCCAACACCAGGGTCAATCAGCCCCAGCATTTT.

The CDR3 protein is CASSFSHYEAFF. The CDR3 DNA reads as TGTGCCAGCAGCTTCTCCCACTATGAAGCTTTCTTT. The chain has TRBV11-1 and TRBJ1-1; D unresolved. The CDR3 spans 12 residues. CDR1 and CDR2 from the germline V gene are SGHAT and FQDESV (reference sequence). V shed 3 bases and J shed 7 bases, with 9 bases lying between them.

The chain uses TRBV27 and TRBJ1-5; TRBD1 matches 9 bases. CDR3 length equals 15 residues. The J segment lost 3 bases and the V segment lost 6 bases, leaving 6 bases of the junction unmatched. Germline V CDR1 and CDR2: MNHEY, SMNVEV (reference sequence). The CDR3 is CASRRGQGDNQPQHF. CDR3 sequence (DNA): TGTGCCAGCAGAAGGGGACAGGGAGACAATCAGCCCCAGCATTTT.

V gene TRBV5-6 combines with J gene TRBJ1-1; D gene ambiguous. The V gene lost 2 bases and the J gene lost 6 bases, with 17 bases spanning the gap. Germline V gene data show CDR1 as SGHDT and CDR2 as YYEEEE. The CDR3 covers 15 residues. CDR3 bases: TGTGCCAGCAGCTTAGCCCACGATGTAGTCGCTGAAGCTTTCTTT. This encodes CASSLAHDVVAEAFF.

The chain is built from TRBV21-1 and TRBJ2-1; the D segment call TRBD2 is taken from the table without a DNA check. TRBV21-1 is reported as a pseudogene. The CDR3 extends over 20 amino acids. The CDR3 DNA sequence: TGTGCCAGCTCTAAAGGGGGACTAGCGGGCAAGAATAGCTCCTACAATGAGCAGTTCTTC. It encodes CASSKGGLAGKNSSYNEQFF.